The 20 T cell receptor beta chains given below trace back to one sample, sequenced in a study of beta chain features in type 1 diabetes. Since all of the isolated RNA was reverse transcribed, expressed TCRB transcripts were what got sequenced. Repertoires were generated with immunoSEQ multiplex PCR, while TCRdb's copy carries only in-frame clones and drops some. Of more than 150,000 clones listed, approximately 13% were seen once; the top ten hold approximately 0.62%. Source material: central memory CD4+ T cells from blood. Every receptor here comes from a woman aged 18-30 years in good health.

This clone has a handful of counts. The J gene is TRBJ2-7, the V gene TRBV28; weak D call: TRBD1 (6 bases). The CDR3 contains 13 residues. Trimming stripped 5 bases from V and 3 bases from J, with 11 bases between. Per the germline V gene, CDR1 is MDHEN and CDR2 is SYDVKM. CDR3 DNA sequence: TGTGCCAGCAGTACCCCGGACAGCTACGAGCAGTACTTC. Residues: CASSTPDSYEQYF.

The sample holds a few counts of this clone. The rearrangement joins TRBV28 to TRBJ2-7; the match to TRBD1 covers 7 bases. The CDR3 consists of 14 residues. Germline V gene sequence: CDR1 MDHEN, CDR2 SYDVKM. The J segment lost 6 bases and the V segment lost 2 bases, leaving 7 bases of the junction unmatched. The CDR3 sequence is CASSLGDRVTEQYF. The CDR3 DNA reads TGTGCCAGCAGTTTAGGAGACAGGGTAACCGAGCAGTACTTC.

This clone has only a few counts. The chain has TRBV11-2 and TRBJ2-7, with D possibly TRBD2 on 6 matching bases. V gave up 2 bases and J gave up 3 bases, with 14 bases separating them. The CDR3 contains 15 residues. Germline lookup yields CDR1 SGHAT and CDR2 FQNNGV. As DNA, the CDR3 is TGTGCCAGCAGCTTATTCGACACGGGACTCTACGAGCAGTACTTC. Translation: CASSLFDTGLYEQYF.

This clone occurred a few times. The CDR3 region has the DNA TGTGCCAGCAGTTCTACCGGGACAGGGAGGGTGTACGAGCAGTACTTC. It yields the protein CASSSTGTGRVYEQYF. V and J are TRBV28 and TRBJ2-7, with 9 positions matching TRBD1. V shed 4 bases, J shed 4 bases, and the junction held 11 bases outside the gene matches. Germline V CDR1 and CDR2: MDHEN, SYDVKM. This CDR3 contains 16 residues.

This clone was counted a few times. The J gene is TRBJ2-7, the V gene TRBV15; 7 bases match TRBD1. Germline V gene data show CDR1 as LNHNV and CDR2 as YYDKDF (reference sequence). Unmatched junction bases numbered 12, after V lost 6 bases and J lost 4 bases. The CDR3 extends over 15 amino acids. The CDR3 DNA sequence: TGTGCCACCAGGGACGGAGAAACAGGGGAATACGAGCAGTACTTC. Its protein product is CATRDGETGEYEQYF.

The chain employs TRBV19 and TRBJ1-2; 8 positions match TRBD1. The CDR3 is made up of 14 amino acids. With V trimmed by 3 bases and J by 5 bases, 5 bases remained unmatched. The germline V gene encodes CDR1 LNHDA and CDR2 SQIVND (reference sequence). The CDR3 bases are TGTGCCAGTAGTATCACAGGGGGAATGTATGGCTACACCTTC. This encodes CASSITGGMYGYTF.

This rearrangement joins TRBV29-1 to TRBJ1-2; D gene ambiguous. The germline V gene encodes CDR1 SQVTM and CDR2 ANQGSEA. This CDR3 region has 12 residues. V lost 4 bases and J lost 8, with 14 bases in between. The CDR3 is CSVVLGREGYTF. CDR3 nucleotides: TGCAGCGTTGTTTTGGGGAGGGAGGGCTACACCTTC.

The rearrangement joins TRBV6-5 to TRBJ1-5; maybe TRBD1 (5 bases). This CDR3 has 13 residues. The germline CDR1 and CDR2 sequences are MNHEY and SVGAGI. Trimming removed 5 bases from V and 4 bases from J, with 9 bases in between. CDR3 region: CASSENRNQPQHF. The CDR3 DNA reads TGTGCCAGCAGTGAAAACAGGAATCAGCCCCAGCATTTT.

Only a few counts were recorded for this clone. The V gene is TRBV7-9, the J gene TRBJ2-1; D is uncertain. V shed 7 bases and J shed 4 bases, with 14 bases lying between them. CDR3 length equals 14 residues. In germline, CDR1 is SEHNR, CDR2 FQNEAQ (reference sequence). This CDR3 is CASTSDGRYNEQFF. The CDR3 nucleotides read TGTGCCAGCACGTCAGATGGGCGTTACAATGAGCAGTTCTTC.

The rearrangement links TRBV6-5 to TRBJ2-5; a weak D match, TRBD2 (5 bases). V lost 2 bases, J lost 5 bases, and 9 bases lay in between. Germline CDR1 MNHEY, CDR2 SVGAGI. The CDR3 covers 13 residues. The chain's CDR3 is CASSYQRGETQYF. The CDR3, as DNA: TGTGCCAGCAGTTACCAGCGAGGGGAGACCCAGTACTTC.

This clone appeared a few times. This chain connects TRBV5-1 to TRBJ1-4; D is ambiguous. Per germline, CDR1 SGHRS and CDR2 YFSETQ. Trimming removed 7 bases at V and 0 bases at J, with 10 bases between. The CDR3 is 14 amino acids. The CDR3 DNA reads TGCGCCAGCGGCCACAGTGCAACTAATGAAAAACTGTTTTTT. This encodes CASGHSATNEKLFF.

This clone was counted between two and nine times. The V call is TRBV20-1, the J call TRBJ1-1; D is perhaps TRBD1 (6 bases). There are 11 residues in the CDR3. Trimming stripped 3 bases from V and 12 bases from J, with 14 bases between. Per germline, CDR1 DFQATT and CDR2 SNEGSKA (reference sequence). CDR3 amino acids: CSASVGAPSFF. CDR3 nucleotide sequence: TGCAGTGCTAGTGTGGGGGCTCCTTCTTTCTTT.

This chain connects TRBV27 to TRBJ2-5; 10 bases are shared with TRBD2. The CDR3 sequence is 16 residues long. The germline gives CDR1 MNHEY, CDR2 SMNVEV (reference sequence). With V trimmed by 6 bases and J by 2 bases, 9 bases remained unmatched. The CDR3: CASRSYVGLAQETQYF. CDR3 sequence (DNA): TGTGCCAGCAGATCTTATGTGGGACTAGCGCAAGAGACCCAGTACTTC.

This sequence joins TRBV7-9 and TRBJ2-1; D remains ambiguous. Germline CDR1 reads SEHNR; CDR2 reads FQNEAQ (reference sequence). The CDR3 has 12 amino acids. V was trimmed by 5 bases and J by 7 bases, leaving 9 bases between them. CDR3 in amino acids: CASSRSRNEQFF. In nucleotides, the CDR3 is TGTGCCAGCAGCCGGTCCAGGAATGAGCAGTTCTTC.

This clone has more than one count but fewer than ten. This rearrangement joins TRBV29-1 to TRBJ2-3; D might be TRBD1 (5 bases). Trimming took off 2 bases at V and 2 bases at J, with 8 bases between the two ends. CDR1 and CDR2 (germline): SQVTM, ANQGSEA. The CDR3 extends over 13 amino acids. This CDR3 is CSVERTYTDTQYF. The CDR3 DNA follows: TGCAGCGTTGAACGGACATACACAGATACGCAGTATTTT.

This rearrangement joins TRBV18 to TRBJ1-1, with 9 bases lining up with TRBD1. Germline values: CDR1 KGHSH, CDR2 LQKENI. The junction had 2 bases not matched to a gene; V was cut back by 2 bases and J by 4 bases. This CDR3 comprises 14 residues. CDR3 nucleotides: TGTGCCAGCTCACCAGGGACAGGGACCACTGAAGCTTTCTTT. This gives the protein CASSPGTGTTEAFF.

The DNA for the CDR3 is TGTGCCTGGAGTGCTCTAGCGTCCCGGTTCTTC. Translation: CAWSALASRFF. The gene calls are TRBV30 and TRBJ2-1, with a possible D match to TRBD2 (6 bases). There are 11 residues in the CDR3. Germline CDR1 and CDR2: GTSNPN and SVGIG (reference sequence). Trimming took 1 base from V and 15 from J, leaving 13 bases between them.

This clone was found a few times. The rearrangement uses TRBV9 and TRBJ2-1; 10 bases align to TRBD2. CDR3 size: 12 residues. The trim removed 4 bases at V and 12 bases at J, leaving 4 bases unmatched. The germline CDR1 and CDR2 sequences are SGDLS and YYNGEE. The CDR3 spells CASSQSGRAQFF. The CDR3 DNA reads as TGTGCCAGCAGCCAGAGCGGGAGGGCGCAGTTCTTC.

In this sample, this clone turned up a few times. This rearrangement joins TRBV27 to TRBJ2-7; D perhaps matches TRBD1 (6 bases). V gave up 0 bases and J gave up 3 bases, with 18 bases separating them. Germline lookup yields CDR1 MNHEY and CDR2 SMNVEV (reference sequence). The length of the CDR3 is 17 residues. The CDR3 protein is CASSLSGHAEGVYEQYF. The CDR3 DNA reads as TGTGCCAGCAGTTTATCGGGACACGCTGAGGGGGTCTACGAGCAGTACTTC.

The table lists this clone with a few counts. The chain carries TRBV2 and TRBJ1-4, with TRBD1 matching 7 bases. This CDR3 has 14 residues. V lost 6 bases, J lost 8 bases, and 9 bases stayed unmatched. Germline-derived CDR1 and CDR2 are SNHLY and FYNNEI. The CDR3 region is CASRIQGRSEKLFF. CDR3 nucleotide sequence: TGTGCCAGCAGAATACAGGGGCGCAGCGAAAAACTGTTTTTT.